The 3 T cell receptor beta chains presented below share a single source sample, sequenced in a study of blood T cells in healthy people across ages. With a J-beta primer mix and a sample-barcoded 5' primer, a second PCR ran about 7 to 12 cycles. TCRdb fed the 5' RACE reads into MiXCR, producing one record per CDR3 protein. The repertoire includes 700,000 to 850,000 distinct CDR3 sequences, about 53% of them detected once, and about 38% sits in the top ten. The sequencing sample was made of blood. The receptor source for this set is an elderly man in good health.

V and J are TRBV5-1 and TRBJ2-5; D remains unclear. Looked up from germline, CDR1 is SGHRS and CDR2 is YFSETQ. With 2 bases removed from V and 5 bases from J, the gap between germline ends came to 13 bases. The CDR3 extends over 14 amino acids. The CDR3 DNA is TGCGCCAGCAGCTTAAAAGGTCCCGGGGAGACCCAGTACTTC. Protein product: CASSLKGPGETQYF.

The CDR3 region has the DNA TGTGCCAGCAGTAGAGGGACAGGGGAGACCTACGAGCAGTACTTC. It encodes CASSRGTGETYEQYF. V usage is TRBV27 and J usage is TRBJ2-4; 10 nucleotides agree with TRBD1. The J call is in doubt because the DNA end fits TRBJ2-7 better. The CDR3 has 15 amino acids. Germline assignment: CDR1 MNHEY and CDR2 SMNVEV (reference sequence).

This clonotype was recorded a few times. This rearrangement joins TRBV12-3 or TRBV12-4 to TRBJ2-1; TRBD1 matches 7 bases. The V and J ends lost 7 bases and 4 bases, in that order; junction bases with no gene match: 4. There are 13 residues in the CDR3. In nucleotides, the CDR3 is TGTGCCAGCACTTTGGACAGGTACAATGAGCAGTTCTTC. This codes for CASTLDRYNEQFF.